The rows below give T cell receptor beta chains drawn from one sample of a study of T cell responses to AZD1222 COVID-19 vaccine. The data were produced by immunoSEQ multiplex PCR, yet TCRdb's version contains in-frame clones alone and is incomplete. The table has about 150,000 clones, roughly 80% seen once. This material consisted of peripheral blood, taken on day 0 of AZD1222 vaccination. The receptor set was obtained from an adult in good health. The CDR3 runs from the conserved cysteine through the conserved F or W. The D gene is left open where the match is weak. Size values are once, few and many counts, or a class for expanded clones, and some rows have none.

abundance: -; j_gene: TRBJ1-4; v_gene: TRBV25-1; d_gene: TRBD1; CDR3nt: TGTGCCAGCAGTGAACATTCCTGGGACAGCACGGATGAAAAACTGTTTTTT; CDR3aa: CASSEHSWDSTDEKLFF
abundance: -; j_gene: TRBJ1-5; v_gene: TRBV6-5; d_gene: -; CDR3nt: TGTGCCAGCACCCCCGGGGGCAATCAGCCCCAGCATTTT; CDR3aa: CASTPGGNQPQHF
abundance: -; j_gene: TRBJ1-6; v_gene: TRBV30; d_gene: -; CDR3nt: TGTGCCTGGACCGTTCCAGAGACCGGGCTTCAGAGCTCCTATAATTCACCCCTCCACTTT; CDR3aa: CAWTVPETGLQSSYNSPLHF
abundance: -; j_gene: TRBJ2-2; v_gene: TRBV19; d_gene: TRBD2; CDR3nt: TGTGCCAGTAGGGCTTGGACTAGCGGGGGGAACACCGGGGAGCTGTTTTTT; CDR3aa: CASRAWTSGGNTGELFF
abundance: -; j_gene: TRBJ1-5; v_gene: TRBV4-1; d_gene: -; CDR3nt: TGCGCCAGCAGCCAAGGGGGGAGGGATGAGGAGCCCCAGCATTTT; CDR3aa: CASSQGGRDEEPQHF
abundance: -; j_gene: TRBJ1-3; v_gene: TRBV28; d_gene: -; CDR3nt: TGTGCCAGCAGTCTTGGACGGGGAAACACCATATATTTT; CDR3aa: CASSLGRGNTIYF
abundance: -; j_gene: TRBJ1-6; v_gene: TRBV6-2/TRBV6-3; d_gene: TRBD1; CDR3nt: TGTGCCAGCAGTTACCCCTACAGGGGCTATGGTTCACCCCTCCACTTT; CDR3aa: CASSYPYRGYGSPLHF
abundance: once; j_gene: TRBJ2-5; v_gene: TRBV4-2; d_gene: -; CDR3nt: TGTGCCAGCAGCCAAGAGCGGGGCGGGGGCCTACAAGAGACCCAGTACTTC; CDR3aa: CASSQERGGGLQETQYF
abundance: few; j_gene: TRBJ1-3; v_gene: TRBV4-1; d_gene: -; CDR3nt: TGCGCCAGCAGCCAAGATCAAGTACGTATAACTGGAAACACCATATATTTT; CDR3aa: CASSQDQVRITGNTIYF
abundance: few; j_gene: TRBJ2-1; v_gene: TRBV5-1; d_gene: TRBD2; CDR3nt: TGCGCCAGCAGCCCCGGGACTAGCGGTTACAATGAGCAGTTCTTC; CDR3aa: CASSPGTSGYNEQFF
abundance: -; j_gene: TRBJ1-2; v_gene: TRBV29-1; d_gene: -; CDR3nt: TGCAGCGTTCGCCCCGGGGCAGGGGATGGCTACACCTTC; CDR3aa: CSVRPGAGDGYTF
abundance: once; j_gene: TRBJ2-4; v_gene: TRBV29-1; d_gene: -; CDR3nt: TGCAGCGCCCGCCCGAAACTAGCCAAAAACATTCAGTACTTC; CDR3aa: CSARPKLAKNIQYF
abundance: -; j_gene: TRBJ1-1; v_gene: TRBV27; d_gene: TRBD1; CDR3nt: TGTGCCAGCAGACAAACAGGGGGCACTGAAGCTTTCTTT; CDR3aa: CASRQTGGTEAFF
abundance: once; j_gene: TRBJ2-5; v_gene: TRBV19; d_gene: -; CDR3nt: TGTGCCAGTTCCATGTGGGGGGAAGAGACCCAGTACTTC; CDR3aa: CASSMWGEETQYF
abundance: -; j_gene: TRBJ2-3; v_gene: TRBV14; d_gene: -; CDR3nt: TGTGCCAGCAGCCGGCTTGGGTTCACAGATACGCAGTATTTT; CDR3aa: CASSRLGFTDTQYF
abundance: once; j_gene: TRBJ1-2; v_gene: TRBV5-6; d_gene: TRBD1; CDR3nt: TGTGCCAGCAGCTTTGGACAGGCCAACTATGGCTACACCTTC; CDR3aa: CASSFGQANYGYTF
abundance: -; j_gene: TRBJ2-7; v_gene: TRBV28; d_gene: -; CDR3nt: TGTGCCAGCAGTTTGATAGGGGATGGCTACGAGCAGTACTTC; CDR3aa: CASSLIGDGYEQYF
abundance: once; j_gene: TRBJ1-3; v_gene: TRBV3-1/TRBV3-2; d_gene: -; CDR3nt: TGTGCCAGCAGCCCTCTTATACAGGGTCCCGGAAACACCATATATTTT; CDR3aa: CASSPLIQGPGNTIYF
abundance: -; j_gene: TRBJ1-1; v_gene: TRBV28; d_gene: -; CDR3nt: TGTGCCAGCAGGGTGAACACTGAAGCTTTCTTT; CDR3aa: CASRVNTEAFF
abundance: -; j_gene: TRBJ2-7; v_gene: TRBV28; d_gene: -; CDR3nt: TGTGCCAGGGGGGGGGACAGGATTGCCTACGAGCAGTACTTC; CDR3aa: CARGGDRIAYEQYF
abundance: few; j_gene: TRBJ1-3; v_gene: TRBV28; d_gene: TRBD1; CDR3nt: TGTGCCAGCAGTTTATTGGACAGGGCTGGAAACACCATATATTTT; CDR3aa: CASSLLDRAGNTIYF
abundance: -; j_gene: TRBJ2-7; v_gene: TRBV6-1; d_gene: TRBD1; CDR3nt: TGTGCCAGCAGTGAAATGGATCGACGGCAGGGGGCCTACGAGCAGTACTTC; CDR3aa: CASSEMDRRQGAYEQYF
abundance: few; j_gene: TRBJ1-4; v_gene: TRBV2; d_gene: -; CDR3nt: TGTGCCAGCAAGTCCCGGTGGATGGATAATGAAAAACTGTTTTTT; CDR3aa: CASKSRWMDNEKLFF
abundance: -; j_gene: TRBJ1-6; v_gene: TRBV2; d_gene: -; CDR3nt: TGTGCCAGCAGTGACCGGAGCTCCTATAATTCACCCCTCCACTTT; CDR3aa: CASSDRSSYNSPLHF
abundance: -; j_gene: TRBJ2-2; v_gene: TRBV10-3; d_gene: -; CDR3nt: TGTGCCATCAGGGCGAACACCGGGGAGCTGTTTTTT; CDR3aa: CAIRANTGELFF
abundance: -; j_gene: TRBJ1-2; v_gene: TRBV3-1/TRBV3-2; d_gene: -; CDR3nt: TGTGCCAGCAGCCAAGATAGGATGGCAGGGAAAGGCTACACCTTC; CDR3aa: CASSQDRMAGKGYTF
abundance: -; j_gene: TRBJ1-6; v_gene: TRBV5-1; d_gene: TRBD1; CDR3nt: TGCGCCAGCAGTAAGTCTACAGCGGGACAGGGGAATTCACCCCTCCACTTT; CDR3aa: CASSKSTAGQGNSPLHF
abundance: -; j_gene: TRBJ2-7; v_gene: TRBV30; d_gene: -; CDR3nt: TGTGCCTGGAGTGTACTCAACGAGCAGTACTTC; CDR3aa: CAWSVLNEQYF
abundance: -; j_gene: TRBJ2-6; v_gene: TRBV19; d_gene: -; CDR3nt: TGTGCCAGTAGTATCCAGCCAGGGAAACCCTCCTCTGGGGCCAACGTCCTGACTTTC; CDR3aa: CASSIQPGKPSSGANVLTF
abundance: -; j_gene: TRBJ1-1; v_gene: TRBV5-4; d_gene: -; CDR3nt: TGTGCCAGCAGCTTGGGGCAGCTTAGCTACACTGAAGCTTTCTTT; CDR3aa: CASSLGQLSYTEAFF
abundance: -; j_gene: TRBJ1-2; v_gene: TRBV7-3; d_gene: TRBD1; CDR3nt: TGTGCCAGCAGCGCCTCCGGGACAGGGGTGGTTGGCTACACCTTC; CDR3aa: CASSASGTGVVGYTF
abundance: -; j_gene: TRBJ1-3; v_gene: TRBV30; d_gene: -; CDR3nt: TGTGCCTGGAGTGCTTCAGGGCGGGCTGGAAACACCATATATTTT; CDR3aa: CAWSASGRAGNTIYF
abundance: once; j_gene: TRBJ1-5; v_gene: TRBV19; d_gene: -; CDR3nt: TGTGCCAGTAGTGTCCTAGAAAAGCCCCAGCATTTT; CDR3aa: CASSVLEKPQHF
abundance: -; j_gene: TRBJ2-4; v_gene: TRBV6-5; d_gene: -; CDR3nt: TGTGCCAGCAGTCATGTCTTAGCCAAAAACATTCAGTACTTC; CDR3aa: CASSHVLAKNIQYF
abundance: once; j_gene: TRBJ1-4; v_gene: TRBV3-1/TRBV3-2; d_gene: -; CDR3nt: TGTGCCAGCAGCCCCTACGCAGGGGTCTTTATTGAAAAACTGTTTTTT; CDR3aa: CASSPYAGVFIEKLFF
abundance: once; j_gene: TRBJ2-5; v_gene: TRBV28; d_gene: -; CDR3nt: TGTGCCAGCCGATCGTTTGAGGGGGGGGAGACCCAGTACTTC; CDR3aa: CASRSFEGGETQYF
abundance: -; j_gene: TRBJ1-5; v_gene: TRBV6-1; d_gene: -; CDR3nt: TGTGCCAGCAGTGAAGCGATAGGGAACCAGCCCCAGCATTTT; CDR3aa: CASSEAIGNQPQHF
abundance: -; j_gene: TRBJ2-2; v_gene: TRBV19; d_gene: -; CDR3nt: TGTGCCAGTAGTCCCCGACAGTTAGGGTTCACCGGGGAGCTGTTTTTT; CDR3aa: CASSPRQLGFTGELFF
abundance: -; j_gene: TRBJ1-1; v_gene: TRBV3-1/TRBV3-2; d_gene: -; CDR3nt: TGTGCCAGCAGCCAAGATCTCGGAAGGGGGTACACTGAAGCTTTCTTT; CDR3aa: CASSQDLGRGYTEAFF
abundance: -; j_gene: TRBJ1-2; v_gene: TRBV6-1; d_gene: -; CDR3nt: TGTGCCAGCAGTGAACGGGCCAACAGCGGGGCTGGCTACACCTTC; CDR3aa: CASSERANSGAGYTF